This TCR beta chain emerged from a study of shared clonotypes between healthy human individuals. J gave up 5 bases and V 3 bases, and 8 bases lay outside the gene matches. Germline-derived CDR1 and CDR2 are LGHNA and YSLEER. This CDR3 is 15 amino acids long. Sequencing used immunoSEQ multiplex PCR; TCRdb keeps in-frame clones, though not all of them. The sample shows millions of clones, approximately 92% of them seen only once. A word on this clone: This sample also contains other DNA sequences that code for the same CDR3.

This sequence was found in a man between 18 and 35 years old in good health. Material for sequencing was naive CD4+ T cells sorted from blood. The subset denotes: CD45RA+ positively selected. The chain combines TRBV4-3 with TRBJ2-7; 9 nucleotides line up with TRBD1. Here the CDR3 reads CASSQDRDRANEQYF. DNA of the CDR3: TGCGCCAGCAGCCAGGACCGGGACAGGGCTAACGAGCAGTACTTC.